Listed here are 20 T cell receptor beta chains from one sample, sequenced in a study of shared clonotypes between healthy human individuals. The protocol was immunoSEQ multiplex PCR, while the TCRdb copy is restricted to in-frame clones and leaves out a portion. This table has over a million clones, roughly 96% appearing once. The source material was naive CD4+ T cells sorted from blood. Subset in this sample: CD45RA+ positively selected. The receptors come from a man aged 25 to 45 in good health.

The table lists this clone with a count of one. The chain has TRBV28 and TRBJ1-1; D gene ambiguous. Germline V gives CDR1 MDHEN, CDR2 SYDVKM. Between the trimmed V and J ends, which lost 2 bases and 8 bases, there was a span of 21 bases. The CDR3 spans 16 residues. The CDR3 reads CASSLRAGFDLGEAFF. Written as DNA, the CDR3 is TGTGCCAGCAGTTTAAGGGCAGGTTTTGATTTGGGGGAAGCTTTCTTT.

J is TRBJ2-7 and V is TRBV5-4, with D hard to call. CDR1 is SGHNT and CDR2 is YYREEE in the germline V gene (reference sequence). CDR3 length: 13 residues. V was pared by 1 base and J by 0 bases, with 5 bases between. CDR3 sequence (DNA): TGTGCCAGCAGCTTGTTTCCCTCCTACGAGCAGTACTTC. This encodes CASSLFPSYEQYF.

The chain uses TRBV4-1 and TRBJ2-7; D may be TRBD1 (6 bases). Germline-derived CDR1 and CDR2 are MGHRA and YSYEKL. Trimming left V 1 base short and J 6 bases short, with 13 bases between. This CDR3 is built from 14 residues. The DNA for the CDR3 is TGCGCCAGCAGCCAAGTGGGGGCTCTTGTCGAGCAGTACTTC. Translating gives CASSQVGALVEQYF.

The V gene is TRBV29-1, the J gene TRBJ2-3; 16 bases match TRBD2. Germline V lookup: CDR1 SQVTM, CDR2 ANQGSEA. Germline trimming cut 3 bases from V and 3 bases from J; bases unmatched to any gene: 12. The CDR3 contains 19 residues. CDR3 sequence (DNA): TGCAGCGTTGACGGCCCCCCTGGGACTAGCGGGAGGGGGACAGATACGCAGTATTTT. Its protein is CSVDGPPGTSGRGTDTQYF.

V usage is TRBV5-1 and J usage is TRBJ2-1, with a weak D call TRBD1 (5 bases). The CDR3 has 16 residues. Germline V CDR1 and CDR2: SGHRS, YFSETQ. V gave up 4 bases and J gave up 8 bases, with 22 bases separating them. CDR3 DNA sequence: TGCGCCAGCAGCCCAATGACAGCGAAAGCCGCGGATGAGCAGTTCTTC. Amino acids: CASSPMTAKAADEQFF.

The chain is built from TRBV7-9 and TRBJ2-1; 7 bases map to TRBD2. The CDR3 runs to 16 residues. V lost 5 bases to trimming and J lost 2 bases; unmatched junction nucleotides: 9. Germline V lookup: CDR1 SEHNR, CDR2 FQNEAQ (reference sequence). In nucleotides, the CDR3 is TGTGCCAGCAGCCAGATTAGCGGGCTCGCCTACAATGAGCAGTTCTTC. Translating it yields CASSQISGLAYNEQFF.

V usage is TRBV9 and J usage is TRBJ2-5, with D maybe TRBD1 (6 bases). Germline values: CDR1 SGDLS, CDR2 YYNGEE. The CDR3 is 14 amino acids. V gave up 0 bases and J gave up 4 bases, with 10 bases separating them. The CDR3 sequence: CASSVVGGRETQYF. The CDR3 DNA follows: TGTGCCAGCAGCGTAGTAGGGGGAAGAGAGACCCAGTACTTC.

Notes on this clone: This specimen includes other DNA sequences encoding the same CDR3. The chain links TRBV5-1 to TRBJ2-3, with a possible D match to TRBD1 (6 bases). Trimming removed 4 bases from V and 0 bases from J, with 9 bases in between. CDR1 is SGHRS and CDR2 is YFSETQ in the germline V gene. The CDR3 is 14 residues long. CDR3 sequence reads: CASSLGQSTDTQYF. CDR3 nucleotide sequence: TGCGCCAGCAGCCTCGGACAGAGCACAGATACGCAGTATTTT.

The J gene is TRBJ2-7, the V gene TRBV10-2, with a weak D call TRBD2 (6 bases). This CDR3 region has 15 residues. V was pared by 2 bases and J by 0 bases, with 11 bases between. Germline V gives CDR1 WSHSY, CDR2 SAAADI. Here the CDR3 DNA reads TGCGCCAGCAGTGAGGCGACTAGACCCTCCTACGAGCAGTACTTC. Its translation is CASSEATRPSYEQYF.

As for this clone: The identical CDR3 is also encoded by other nucleotide sequences in the sample. The chain couples TRBV18 to TRBJ2-7; D is ambiguous. CDR1 is KGHSH, CDR2 LQKENI, per germline. The CDR3 consists of 14 residues. Trimming stripped 2 bases from V and 0 bases from J, with 8 bases between. The DNA of the CDR3 is TGTGCCAGCTCACCAAGCAGAAACTCCTACGAGCAGTACTTC. Residues: CASSPSRNSYEQYF.

This chain joins TRBV2 and TRBJ1-6, with 7 bases aligning to TRBD1. With V trimmed by 6 bases and J by 7 bases, 15 bases remained unmatched. Germline V gene data show CDR1 as SNHLY and CDR2 as FYNNEI. The CDR3 has 17 residues. The CDR3 DNA follows: TGTGCCAGCAGGCTTATACCCAAGGGGGCCCAAAATTCACCCCTCCACTTT. Translating gives CASRLIPKGAQNSPLHF.

The rearrangement joins TRBV28 to TRBJ2-5; 9 bases agree with TRBD2. This CDR3 has 16 amino acids. V was pared by 2 bases and J by 2 bases, with 6 bases of the junction left unmatched. Germline lookup yields CDR1 MDHEN and CDR2 SYDVKM. The CDR3 coding sequence is TGTGCCAGCAGTTTAGGCGGGACTAGCAGACAAGAGACCCAGTACTTC. This codes for CASSLGGTSRQETQYF.

The chain couples TRBV4-1 to TRBJ2-3, with 8 bases aligning to TRBD1. Germline V gene lookup returns CDR1 MGHRA and CDR2 YSYEKL. The CDR3 is made up of 17 amino acids. V lost 5 bases and J lost 1; bases outside the gene matches: 11. The CDR3 protein is CASSIRGPLGGTDTQYF. DNA of the CDR3: TGCGCCAGCAGCATCAGGGGGCCTCTTGGGGGCACAGATACGCAGTATTTT.

The chain couples TRBV4-3 to TRBJ2-7, with 7 bases fitting TRBD2. The ends lost 1 base at V and 6 bases at J; junction bases unmatched: 9. Per the germline V gene, CDR1 is LGHNA and CDR2 is YSLEER. CDR3 length equals 15 residues. The CDR3 sequence: CASSQGTLTSAEQYF. In nucleotides, the CDR3 is TGCGCCAGCAGCCAAGGGACACTTACTAGCGCCGAGCAGTACTTC.

The gene calls are TRBV6-1 and TRBJ2-7, with D possibly matching TRBD2 (6 bases). Trimming stripped 4 bases from V and 0 bases from J, with 10 bases between. Germline V gene sequence: CDR1 MNHNS, CDR2 SASEGT. CDR3 length: 14 residues. The CDR3 sequence is CASSGRGASYEQYF. The CDR3 nucleotides are TGTGCCAGCAGTGGGCGCGGGGCCTCCTACGAGCAGTACTTC.

This sequence joins TRBV27 and TRBJ2-2, with TRBD2 matching over 10 bases. V trimming: 2 bases; J trimming: 3 bases; junction bases outside the gene matches: 0. The CDR3 has 15 residues. The germline CDR1 and CDR2 sequences are MNHEY and SMNVEV (reference sequence). The CDR3 DNA reads as TGTGCCAGCAGTTTACTAGCGGGAGACACCGGGGAGCTGTTTTTT. Translated: CASSLLAGDTGELFF.

This chain links TRBV6-5 with TRBJ1-5, with TRBD1 identical over 7 bases. The CDR3 totals 15 residues. V was clipped by 7 bases and J by 0 bases; unmatched bases: 6. The germline gives CDR1 MNHEY, CDR2 SVGAGI. The CDR3 sequence: CASNPDRASNQPQHF. CDR3 nucleotide sequence: TGTGCCAGCAACCCCGACAGGGCTAGCAATCAGCCCCAGCATTTT.

The chain is built from TRBV28 and TRBJ2-3, with a tentative D call TRBD2 (6 bases). V lost 6 bases and J 4 bases, leaving 17 bases between the germline ends. Germline CDR1 is MDHEN and CDR2 is SYDVKM. CDR3 length: 15 residues. CDR3 in amino acids: CASRGSGGGSDTQYF. The CDR3 coding sequence is TGTGCCAGCAGGGGTAGCGGTGGAGGTTCAGATACGCAGTATTTT.

The CDR3 reads CASSIGPPNQPQHF. The CDR3 DNA is TGTGCCAGTAGTATTGGTCCACCCAATCAGCCCCAGCATTTT. This chain connects TRBV19 to TRBJ1-5, with D unclear. Germline V gene sequence: CDR1 LNHDA, CDR2 SQIVND (reference sequence). Trimming removed 3 bases at V and 3 bases at J, with 9 bases between. This CDR3 has 14 amino acids.

The chain links TRBV5-1 to TRBJ1-5; D gene ambiguous. CDR3 length equals 15 residues. V lost 0 bases and J lost 1, with 8 bases in between. Germline CDR1 is SGHRS and CDR2 is YFSETQ. For the CDR3, the DNA is TGCGCCAGCAGCTTGGAGGGTATCAGCAATCAGCCCCAGCATTTT. Translated, it gives CASSLEGISNQPQHF.